This paragraph covers one T cell receptor beta chain sequence. The table came from immunoSEQ multiplex PCR; TCRdb's copy has only in-frame clones and leaves some out. Of fewer than 850,000 clones listed, around 96% are singletons. The data originate from a study of shared clonotypes between healthy human individuals. Naive CD8 cells were CD45RO-negative, positively selected for CCR7, excluding terminally differentiated effector memory CD45RA+ cells. The sequencing input was naive CD8+ T cells sorted from blood. The TCR sequence derives from a man aged 25-45 years in good health.

The CDR3 loop is CASRGSNTEAFF. Written as DNA, the CDR3 is TGTGCCAGCAGGGGATCGAACACTGAAGCTTTCTTT. The chain combines TRBV27 with TRBJ1-1; D unclear. Germline assignment: CDR1 MNHEY and CDR2 SMNVEV (reference sequence). The germline V and J ends were trimmed by 6 bases and 1 base, with 6 bases remaining between them. The CDR3 contains 12 residues.